This is a list of T cell receptor beta chains from one sample in a study of blood T cell repertoires in COVID-19. Clones were sequenced by immunoSEQ multiplex PCR, and TCRdb holds only the in-frame ones, with some missing. The sample contains some 180,000 clones, approximately 87% of which appear only once. The sample taken for sequencing was peripheral blood. These receptors originate from a man aged 70-80 years with active or convalescent COVID-19. CDR3s include the opening cysteine and the closing phenylalanine or tryptophan. D genes are given only for firm matches. Expanded clones get a size class; other rows say once, few or many, or leave the size out.

d_call	v_call	j_call	clone_size	cdr3_aa	cdr3_nt
.	TRBV2	TRBJ1-1	.	CASSENRAKMNTEAFF	TGTGCCAGCAGTGAAAACAGGGCGAAGATGAACACTGAAGCTTTCTTT
TRBD1	TRBV30	TRBJ1-3	.	CAWSGGSGNTIYF	TGTGCCTGGTCAGGGGGATCTGGAAACACCATATATTTT
.	TRBV28	TRBJ1-1	once	CASSFVETEAFF	TGTGCCAGCAGTTTTGTCGAGACTGAAGCTTTCTTT
.	TRBV4-2	TRBJ2-6	.	CASSQGPPVFGANVLTF	TGTGCCAGCAGCCAGGGGCCCCCAGTCTTTGGGGCCAACGTCCTGACTTTC
TRBD1	TRBV7-7	TRBJ2-5	.	CASSSGTGYETQYF	TGTGCTAGCAGCTCCGGGACAGGGTATGAGACCCAGTACTTC
.	TRBV5-1	TRBJ1-2	once	CASSPQTGATIYGYTF	TGCGCCAGCAGCCCCCAGACAGGCGCTACCATCTATGGCTACACCTTC
.	TRBV12-5	TRBJ1-1	.	CASGLVSRAGQITEAFF	TGTGCTAGTGGTTTGGTATCGCGCGCCGGACAGATTACTGAAGCTTTCTTT
TRBD2	TRBV6-2/TRBV6-3	TRBJ2-5	.	CASSAYLAGVQETQYF	TGTGCCAGCAGTGCATATCTAGCGGGAGTCCAAGAGACCCAGTACTTC
TRBD1	TRBV9	TRBJ2-7	.	CASSPRDRPLYF	TGTGCCAGCAGCCCCCGGGACAGACCTTTGTACTTC
.	TRBV5-1	TRBJ1-4	.	CASSPNPQGTNEKLFF	TGCGCCAGCAGCCCTAATCCACAGGGCACTAATGAAAAACTGTTTTTT
.	TRBV7-2	TRBJ1-6	.	CASSTQTGSYNSPLHF	TGTGCCAGCAGCACCCAGACAGGTTCCTATAATTCACCCCTCCACTTT
TRBD1	TRBV3-1/TRBV3-2	TRBJ1-3	.	CASSLSRGYSGNTIYF	TGTGCCAGCAGCCTCTCCAGGGGGTACTCTGGAAACACCATATATTTT
.	TRBV28	TRBJ1-2	.	CASSLGGVGNGYTF	TGTGCCAGCAGTTTGGGCGGGGTGGGGAATGGCTACACCTTC
TRBD2	TRBV5-5	TRBJ2-2	.	CASSVTGTSGRSGELFF	TGTGCCAGCAGCGTAACCGGGACTAGCGGGAGATCCGGGGAGCTGTTTTTT
.	TRBV9	TRBJ2-5	.	CASSVGGSETQYF	TGTGCCAGCAGCGTGGGGGGATCGGAGACCCAGTACTTC
.	TRBV12-2	TRBJ2-3	.	CASRFISGRGDTQYF	TGTGCAAGTCGCTTCATAAGCGGGAGAGGAGATACGCAGTATTTT
.	TRBV5-1	TRBJ2-3	.	CASSLVTGTDTQYF	TGCGCCAGCAGCTTGGTTACTGGCACAGATACGCAGTATTTT
TRBD1	TRBV5-1	TRBJ1-3	once	CASSQSGTGIGNTIYF	TGCGCCAGCAGCCAATCCGGGACAGGGATTGGAAACACCATATATTTT
.	TRBV9	TRBJ1-2	once	CASPRRTGLKRYTF	TGTGCCAGCCCCCGTAGAACAGGGTTGAAACGCTACACCTTC
.	TRBV30	TRBJ1-6	.	CAWSVQGNSPLHF	TGTGCCTGGAGTGTACAGGGCAATTCACCCCTCCACTTT
.	TRBV6-6	TRBJ1-1	.	CASQGYEATEAFF	TGTGCCAGTCAGGGGTATGAGGCCACTGAAGCTTTCTTT
.	TRBV9	TRBJ2-2	.	CASSVQGLNTGELFF	TGTGCCAGCAGCGTCCAGGGGTTGAACACCGGGGAGCTGTTTTTT
TRBD1	TRBV3-1/TRBV3-2	TRBJ2-2	many	CASSRNRGGTGELFF	TGTGCCAGCAGCCGTAACAGGGGCGGCACCGGGGAGCTGTTTTTT
.	TRBV18	TRBJ2-7	.	CASSATGGGLSYEQYF	TGTGCCAGCTCCGCAACGGGGGGCGGGCTATCCTACGAGCAGTACTTC
.	TRBV29-1	TRBJ2-5	.	CSVRRGKEETQYF	TGCAGCGTTCGGAGGGGTAAAGAAGAGACCCAGTACTTC
TRBD1	TRBV29-1	TRBJ1-1	.	CSVEEGQGGLMNTEAFF	TGCAGCGTTGAAGAGGGACAGGGGGGACTCATGAACACTGAAGCTTTCTTT
.	TRBV5-1	TRBJ2-6	.	CASSLVVQGIAGANVLTF	TGCGCCAGCAGCTTGGTGGTTCAGGGTATCGCTGGGGCCAACGTCCTGACTTTC
TRBD2	TRBV11-3	TRBJ2-1	.	CASSRGTSGNINEQFF	TGTGCCAGCAGCCGAGGGACTAGCGGGAATATCAATGAGCAGTTCTTC
.	TRBV6-6	TRBJ1-5	.	CASSYRGAGNQPQHF	TGTGCCAGCAGTTATAGGGGCGCAGGCAATCAGCCCCAGCATTTT
.	TRBV6-5	TRBJ1-2	.	CASSGGANYGYTF	TGTGCCAGCAGCGGGGGGGCAAACTATGGCTACACCTTC
TRBD1	TRBV29-1	TRBJ2-1	.	CSVQYGTGVYNEQFF	TGCAGCGTTCAGTATGGGACAGGGGTGTACAATGAGCAGTTCTTC
.	TRBV4-1	TRBJ2-2	.	CASSQGGTSQNTGELFF	TGCGCCAGCAGCCAAGGGGGGACTTCCCAGAACACCGGGGAGCTGTTTTTT
TRBD1	TRBV19	TRBJ1-4	.	CASSNRGGGEKLFF	TGTGCCAGTAGTAACAGGGGAGGAGGTGAAAAACTGTTTTTT
.	TRBV25-1	TRBJ2-7	.	CATTGNLPRVEQYF	TGTGCCACCACGGGAAACCTCCCTCGGGTCGAGCAGTACTTC
.	TRBV19	TRBJ1-5	.	CASSIVFSTGNQPQHF	TGTGCCAGTAGTATAGTTTTTAGTACCGGCAATCAGCCCCAGCATTTT
.	TRBV18	TRBJ1-1	.	CASSTGTRLGTEAFF	TGTGCCAGCTCGACGGGCACTAGACTGGGCACTGAAGCTTTCTTT
.	TRBV18	TRBJ2-5	.	CASSPGGPKETQYF	TGTGCCAGCTCACCCGGTGGTCCTAAAGAGACCCAGTACTTC
.	TRBV6-5	TRBJ1-1	.	CASSSTQNTEAFF	TGTGCCAGCAGCTCGACACAGAACACTGAAGCTTTCTTT
.	TRBV6-5	TRBJ1-1	.	CASSYSIWWGAEAFF	TGTGCCAGCAGTTACTCGATATGGTGGGGAGCTGAAGCTTTCTTT
.	TRBV28	TRBJ2-3	.	CASSTRTAGTDTQYF	TGTGCCAGCAGTACCAGGACAGCAGGCACAGATACGCAGTATTTT
TRBD1	TRBV5-1	TRBJ2-7	once	CASSLVGQGRNEQYF	TGCGCCAGCAGCTTGGTAGGACAGGGGAGGAACGAGCAGTACTTC
.	TRBV7-6	TRBJ1-3	.	CASSSLNTIYF	TGTGCCAGCAGCTCCTTAAACACCATATATTTT
.	TRBV12-3/TRBV12-4	TRBJ1-1	.	CASSLQVNTEAFF	TGTGCCAGCAGCCTTCAGGTGAACACTGAAGCTTTCTTT